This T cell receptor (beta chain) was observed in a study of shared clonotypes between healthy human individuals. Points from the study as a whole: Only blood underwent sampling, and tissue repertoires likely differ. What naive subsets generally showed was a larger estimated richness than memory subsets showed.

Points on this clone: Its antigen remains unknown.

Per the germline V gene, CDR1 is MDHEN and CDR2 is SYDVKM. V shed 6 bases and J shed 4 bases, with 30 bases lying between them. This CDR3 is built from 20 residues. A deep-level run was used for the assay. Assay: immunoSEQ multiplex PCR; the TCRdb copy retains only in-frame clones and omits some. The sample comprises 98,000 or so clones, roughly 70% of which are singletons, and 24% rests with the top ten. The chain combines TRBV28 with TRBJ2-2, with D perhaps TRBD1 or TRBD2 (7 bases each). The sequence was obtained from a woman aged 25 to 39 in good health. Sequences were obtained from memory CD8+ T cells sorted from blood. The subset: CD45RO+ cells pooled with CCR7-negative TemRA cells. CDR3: CASSTDRVLGGRKGTGELFF. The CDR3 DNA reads TGTGCCAGCAGCACCGACAGGGTCCTTGGCGGGAGAAAGGGCACCGGGGAGCTGTTTTTT.